The 16 T cell receptor beta chains given below trace back to one sample, sequenced in a study of CD8 T cells in ankylosing spondylitis. From the 5' RACE reads, TCRdb called clonotypes with MiXCR, one entry per CDR3 protein. This sample carries around 320,000 distinct CDR3 sequences, less than 25% of them seen once, and the ten largest clones take 3.5%. The sample comprised blood, either unsorted or a sorted T cell fraction (not recorded which). These receptors were taken from a female donor with ankylosing spondylitis or in good health (not recorded which).

This chain connects TRBV9 to TRBJ2-3; perhaps TRBD2 as D (7 bases). Looked up from germline, CDR1 is SGDLS and CDR2 is YYNGEE. V lost 0 bases and J 5 bases, leaving 10 bases between the germline ends. The CDR3 consists of 14 residues. The CDR3 region is CASSVGGGGDTQYF. In DNA, the CDR3 is TGTGCCAGCAGCGTAGGGGGGGGCGGAGATACGCAGTATTTT.

This clonotype appeared a few times. The rearrangement links TRBV6-2 or TRBV6-3 to TRBJ2-7, with a tentative D call TRBD2 (5 bases). CDR1 and CDR2 (germline): MNHEY, SVGEGT. V lost 0 bases to trimming and J lost 5 bases, with 14 bases between them. This CDR3 comprises 15 residues. In DNA, the CDR3 is TGTGCCAGCAGTTACTCGGCCGGGCGGGCCGACGAGCAGTACTTC. Translated: CASSYSAGRADEQYF.

This clonotype was picked up a small number of times. The V gene is TRBV12-3 or TRBV12-4, the J gene TRBJ1-2; D is uncertain. V was clipped by 3 bases and J by 7 bases, with 15 bases between them. The CDR3 runs 14 residues. The CDR3 DNA follows: TGTGCCAGCAGTTTCCCGGCGTTGATTAGTGGCTACACCTTC. Amino acid sequence: CASSFPALISGYTF.

The chain uses TRBV14 and TRBJ2-2, with 13 bases lining up with TRBD2. Germline assignment: CDR1 SGHDN and CDR2 FVKESK. Trimming removed 0 bases from V and 8 bases from J; junction bases left unmatched: 6. The CDR3 length is 17 residues. The CDR3 protein is CASSQDALAGGIGELFF. CDR3 coding DNA: TGTGCCAGCAGCCAAGACGCACTAGCGGGAGGGATTGGGGAGCTGTTTTTT.

The sample holds a few counts of this clonotype. V and J are TRBV20-1 and TRBJ2-1, with D perhaps matching TRBD2 (5 bases). The CDR3 has 14 residues. Trimming left V 5 bases short and J 8 bases short, with 19 bases between. From germline, CDR1 is DFQATT and CDR2 SNEGSKA (reference sequence). The CDR3 loop reads CSAPTALGSHEQFF. In DNA form, the CDR3 reads TGCAGTGCTCCCACTGCGTTAGGGAGTCATGAGCAGTTCTTC.

The J gene is TRBJ2-3, the V gene TRBV19; no definite D call. This CDR3 spans 14 amino acids. The V and J ends lost 3 bases and 6 bases respectively, with 13 bases between them. Germline V gene data show CDR1 as LNHDA and CDR2 as SQIVND (reference sequence). Here the CDR3 reads CASSIARDWDTQYF. In DNA form, the CDR3 reads TGTGCCAGTAGTATCGCCCGAGATTGGGATACGCAGTATTTT.

The gene calls are TRBV7-9 and TRBJ2-1, with D uncertain. The ends were cut back, 8 bases at V and 4 bases at J, with 15 bases in the middle. CDR1 and CDR2 (germline): SEHNR, FQNEAQ (reference sequence). This CDR3 spans 14 amino acids. CDR3: CASVETTPYNEQFF. CDR3 in DNA: TGTGCCAGCGTCGAAACAACACCTTACAATGAGCAGTTCTTC.

This chain uses TRBV2 with TRBJ1-2, with 8 bases identical to TRBD1. V was clipped by 6 bases and J by 4 bases; unmatched bases: 10. The CDR3 covers 15 residues. Per the germline V gene, CDR1 is SNHLY and CDR2 is FYNNEI. The CDR3 region is CASSPGQGRSYGYTF. The CDR3 region has the DNA TGTGCCAGCAGCCCTGGACAGGGACGAAGCTATGGCTACACCTTC.

The V call is TRBV27, the J call TRBJ2-7; TRBD1 agrees at 11 bases. This CDR3 is built from 16 residues. Trimming cost V 3 bases and J 3 bases; bases outside gene matches: 7. In germline, CDR1 is MNHEY, CDR2 SMNVEV (reference sequence). As DNA, the CDR3 is TGTGCCAGCAGTTTCTCAGGACAGGGGGCTTTCTACGAGCAGTACTTC. Translation: CASSFSGQGAFYEQYF.

V usage is TRBV5-1 and J usage is TRBJ1-4; D might be TRBD1 (5 bases). CDR3 size: 14 residues. Germline V gives CDR1 SGHRS, CDR2 YFSETQ. V lost 2 bases and J lost 7, with 12 bases in between. The CDR3 DNA follows: TGCGCCAGCAGCTTTGGGGGGAGAGGTGAAAAACTGTTTTTT. Residues: CASSFGGRGEKLFF.

The J gene is TRBJ2-3, the V gene TRBV28, with 10 bases that match TRBD2. This CDR3 spans 14 amino acids. V was clipped by 4 bases and J by 4 bases; unmatched bases: 2. CDR1 is MDHEN and CDR2 is SYDVKM in the germline V gene. Here the CDR3 reads CASSSSGSSDTQYF. The CDR3 DNA reads as TGTGCCAGCAGTTCTAGCGGGAGCTCAGATACGCAGTATTTT.

This clonotype turned up a few times. This chain links TRBV6-5 with TRBJ2-7, with TRBD2 as a possible D gene (6 bases). Trimming shortened V by 0 bases and J by 4 bases, and 19 bases separated the two germline ends. This CDR3 comprises 17 residues. The germline CDR1 and CDR2 sequences are MNHEY and SVGAGI. In nucleotides, the CDR3 is TGTGCCAGCAGTTACTCGAGGGAGTGGCGGGGAACGTACGAGCAGTACTTC. This encodes CASSYSREWRGTYEQYF.

The table lists this clonotype with a few counts. The chain recombines TRBV20-1 with TRBJ1-2; D is perhaps TRBD1 (5 bases). Trimming removed 6 bases from V and 5 bases from J, with 19 bases in between. This CDR3 comprises 14 residues. CDR1 is DFQATT and CDR2 is SNEGSKA in the germline V gene (reference sequence). CDR3 bases: TGCAGTGCCTGCCCCAGGGATTCTGGGTATGGCTACACCTTC. This codes for CSACPRDSGYGYTF.

The rearrangement joins TRBV6-1 to TRBJ2-1, with a possible D match to TRBD1 (6 bases). Trimming stripped 4 bases from V and 2 bases from J, with 12 bases between. This CDR3 has 15 amino acids. From germline, CDR1 is MNHNS and CDR2 SASEGT. CDR3 nucleotide sequence: TGTGCCAGCAGTGGGAACAGGGACACCTACAATGAGCAGTTCTTC. Its translation: CASSGNRDTYNEQFF.

J is TRBJ2-5 and V is TRBV20-1, with TRBD2 as a possible D gene (6 bases). The germline V and J ends were trimmed by 3 bases and 9 bases, with 14 bases remaining between them. Germline CDR1 reads DFQATT; CDR2 reads SNEGSKA (reference sequence). The CDR3 is 12 amino acids. Here the CDR3 reads CSARTPGGAQYF. The DNA of the CDR3 is TGCAGTGCTAGGACGCCCGGCGGGGCCCAGTACTTC.

This clonotype appeared a few times. V is TRBV6-6 and J is TRBJ1-2; 8 nucleotides align to TRBD1. V was clipped by 6 bases and J by 6 bases; unmatched bases: 3. The CDR3 has 12 residues. The germline gives CDR1 MNHNY, CDR2 SVGAGI (reference sequence). The CDR3 loop is CASRATGDGYTF. For the CDR3, the DNA is TGTGCCAGCAGGGCGACAGGGGATGGCTACACCTTC.